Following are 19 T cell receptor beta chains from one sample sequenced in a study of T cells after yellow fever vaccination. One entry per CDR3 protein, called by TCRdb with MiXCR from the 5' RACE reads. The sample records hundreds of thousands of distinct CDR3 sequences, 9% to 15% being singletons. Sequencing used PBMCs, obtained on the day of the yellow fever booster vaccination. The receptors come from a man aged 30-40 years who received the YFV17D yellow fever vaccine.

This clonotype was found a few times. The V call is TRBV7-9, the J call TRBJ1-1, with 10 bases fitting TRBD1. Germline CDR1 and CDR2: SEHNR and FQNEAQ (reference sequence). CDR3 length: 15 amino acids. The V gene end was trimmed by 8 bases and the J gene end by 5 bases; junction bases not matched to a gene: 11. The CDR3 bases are TGTGCCAGCTGCCTGGGGACAGGGGCTTGGACTGAAGCTTTCTTT. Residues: CASCLGTGAWTEAFF.

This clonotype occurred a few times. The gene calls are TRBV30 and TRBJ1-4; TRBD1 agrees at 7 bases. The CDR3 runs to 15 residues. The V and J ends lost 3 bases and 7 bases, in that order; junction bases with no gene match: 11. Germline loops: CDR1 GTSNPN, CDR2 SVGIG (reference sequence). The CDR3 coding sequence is TGTGCCTGGAGCCCGGGCGGGACAGTGGGTGAAAAACTGTTTTTT. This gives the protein CAWSPGGTVGEKLFF. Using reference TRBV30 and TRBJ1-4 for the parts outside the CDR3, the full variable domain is SQTIHQWPATLVQPVGSPLSLECTVEGTSNPNLYWYRQAAGRGLQLLFYSVGIGQISSEVPQNLSASRPQDRQFILSSKKLLLSDSGFYLCAWSPGGTVGEKLFFGSGTQLSVL.

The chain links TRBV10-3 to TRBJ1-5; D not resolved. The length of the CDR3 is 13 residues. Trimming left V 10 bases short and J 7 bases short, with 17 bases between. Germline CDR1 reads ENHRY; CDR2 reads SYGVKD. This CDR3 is CATKTQLGQPQHF. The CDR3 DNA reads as TGTGCCACCAAAACCCAGCTCGGGCAGCCCCAGCATTTT.

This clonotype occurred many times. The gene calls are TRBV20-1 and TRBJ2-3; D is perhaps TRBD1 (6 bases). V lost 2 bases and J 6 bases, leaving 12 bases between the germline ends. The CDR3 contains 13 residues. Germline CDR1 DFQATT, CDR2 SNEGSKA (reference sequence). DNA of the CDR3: TGCAGTGCTAGACTCCAGGGGCCGGATACGCAGTATTTT. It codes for CSARLQGPDTQYF.

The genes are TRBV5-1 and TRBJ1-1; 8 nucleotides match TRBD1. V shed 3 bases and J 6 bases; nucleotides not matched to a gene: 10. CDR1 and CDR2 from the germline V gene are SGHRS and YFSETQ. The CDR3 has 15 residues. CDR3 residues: CASSSPDRGWPEAFF. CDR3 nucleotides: TGCGCCAGCAGCTCCCCCGACAGGGGATGGCCTGAAGCTTTCTTT.

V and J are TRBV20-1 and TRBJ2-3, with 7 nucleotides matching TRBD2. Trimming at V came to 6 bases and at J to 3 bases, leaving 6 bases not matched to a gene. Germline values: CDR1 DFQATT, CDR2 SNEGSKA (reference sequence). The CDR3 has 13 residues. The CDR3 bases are TGCAGTGCGGGCGGGAGCGGTACAGATACGCAGTATTTT. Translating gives CSAGGSGTDTQYF.

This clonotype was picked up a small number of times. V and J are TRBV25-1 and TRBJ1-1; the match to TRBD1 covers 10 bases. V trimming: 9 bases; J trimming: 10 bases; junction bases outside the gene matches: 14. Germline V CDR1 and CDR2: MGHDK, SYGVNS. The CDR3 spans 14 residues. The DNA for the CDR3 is TGTGCCAGTATCCCGACAGGGGGCTCGAGAGGAGCTTTCTTT. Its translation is CASIPTGGSRGAFF. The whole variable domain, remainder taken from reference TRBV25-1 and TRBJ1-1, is EADIYQTPRYLVIGTGKKITLECSQTMGHDKMYWYQQDPGMELHLIHYSYGVNSTEKGDLSSESTVSRIRTEHFPLTLESARPSHTSQYLCASIPTGGSRGAFFGQGTRLTVV.

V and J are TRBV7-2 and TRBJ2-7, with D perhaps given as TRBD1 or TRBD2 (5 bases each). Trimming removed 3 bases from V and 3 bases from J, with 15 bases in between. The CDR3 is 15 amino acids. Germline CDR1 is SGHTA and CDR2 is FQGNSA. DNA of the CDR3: TGTGCCAGCAGCTTGGGTCCGGGACCGAGCTACGAGCAGTACTTC. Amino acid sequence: CASSLGPGPSYEQYF.

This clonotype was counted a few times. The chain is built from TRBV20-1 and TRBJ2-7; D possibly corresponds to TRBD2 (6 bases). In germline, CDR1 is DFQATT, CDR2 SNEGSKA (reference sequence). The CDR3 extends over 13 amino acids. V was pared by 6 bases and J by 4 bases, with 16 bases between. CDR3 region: CSAGGGVKYEQYF. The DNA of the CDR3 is TGCAGTGCGGGGGGTGGGGTAAAGTACGAGCAGTACTTC.

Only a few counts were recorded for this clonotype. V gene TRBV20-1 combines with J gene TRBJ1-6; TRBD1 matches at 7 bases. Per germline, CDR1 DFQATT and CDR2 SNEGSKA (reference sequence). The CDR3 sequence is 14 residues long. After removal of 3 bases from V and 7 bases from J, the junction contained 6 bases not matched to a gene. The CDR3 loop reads CSASKGQLNSPLHF. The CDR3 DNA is TGCAGTGCTAGCAAGGGACAGTTGAATTCACCCCTCCACTTT.

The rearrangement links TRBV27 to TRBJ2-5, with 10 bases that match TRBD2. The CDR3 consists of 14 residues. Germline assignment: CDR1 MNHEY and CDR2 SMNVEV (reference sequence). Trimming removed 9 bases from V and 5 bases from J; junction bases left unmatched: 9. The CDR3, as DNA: TGTGCCAGTGGGCGAGCAGCGGGGGGGGAGACCCAGTACTTC. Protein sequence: CASGRAAGGETQYF.

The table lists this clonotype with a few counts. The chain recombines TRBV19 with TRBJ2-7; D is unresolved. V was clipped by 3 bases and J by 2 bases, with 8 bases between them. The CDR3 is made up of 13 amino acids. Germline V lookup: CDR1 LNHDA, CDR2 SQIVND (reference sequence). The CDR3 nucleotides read TGTGCCAGTAGTATGGGCATGACCTACGAGCAGTACTTC. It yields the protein CASSMGMTYEQYF.

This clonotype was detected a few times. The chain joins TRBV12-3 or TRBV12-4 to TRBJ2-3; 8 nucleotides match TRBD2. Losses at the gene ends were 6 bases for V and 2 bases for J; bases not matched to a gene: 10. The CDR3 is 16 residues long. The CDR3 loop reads CASSKTAGAVTDTQYF. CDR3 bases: TGTGCCAGCAGCAAGACAGCGGGAGCAGTCACAGATACGCAGTATTTT.

For the CDR3, the DNA is TGTGCCAGCAGCCTTTATAGCGGGAGGCTCTACGAGCAGTACTTC. Its translation is CASSLYSGRLYEQYF. J is TRBJ2-7 and V is TRBV14, with 10 bases lining up with TRBD2. This CDR3 spans 15 amino acids. J gave up 3 bases and V 4 bases, and 6 bases lay outside the gene matches. The germline V gene has CDR1 SGHDN and CDR2 FVKESK.

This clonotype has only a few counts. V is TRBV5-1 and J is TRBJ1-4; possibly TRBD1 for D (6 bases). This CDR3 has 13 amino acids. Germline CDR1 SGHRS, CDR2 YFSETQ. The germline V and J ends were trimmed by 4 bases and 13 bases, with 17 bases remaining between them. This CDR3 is CASSVADRSGLFF. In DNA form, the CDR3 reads TGCGCCAGCAGCGTGGCCGACAGGTCTGGACTGTTTTTT.

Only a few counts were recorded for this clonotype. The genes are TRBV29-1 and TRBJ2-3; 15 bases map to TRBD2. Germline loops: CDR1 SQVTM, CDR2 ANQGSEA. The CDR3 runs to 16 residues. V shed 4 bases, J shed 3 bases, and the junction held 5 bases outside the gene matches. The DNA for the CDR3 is TGCAGCGTTGGTTCGGGACTAGCGGGAGGAACAGATACGCAGTATTTT. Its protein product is CSVGSGLAGGTDTQYF.

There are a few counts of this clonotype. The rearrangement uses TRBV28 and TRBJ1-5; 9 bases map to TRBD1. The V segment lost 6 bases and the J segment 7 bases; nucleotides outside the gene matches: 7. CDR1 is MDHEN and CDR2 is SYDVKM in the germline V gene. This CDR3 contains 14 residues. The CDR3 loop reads CASSPDRGSQPQHF. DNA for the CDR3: TGTGCCAGCAGCCCGGACAGGGGATCCCAGCCCCAGCATTTT.

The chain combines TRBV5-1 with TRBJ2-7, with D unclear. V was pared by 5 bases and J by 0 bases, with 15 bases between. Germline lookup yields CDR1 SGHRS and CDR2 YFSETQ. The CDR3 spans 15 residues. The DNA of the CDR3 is TGCGCCAGCAGGGCGGAGTTGACGGGCTCCTACGAGCAGTACTTC. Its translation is CASRAELTGSYEQYF.

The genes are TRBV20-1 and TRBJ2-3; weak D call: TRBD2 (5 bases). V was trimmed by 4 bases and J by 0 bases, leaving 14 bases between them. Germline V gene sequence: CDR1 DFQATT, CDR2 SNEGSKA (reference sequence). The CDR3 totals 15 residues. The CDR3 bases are TGCAGTGCTACAAGCGTGGACTTTAGCACAGATACGCAGTATTTT. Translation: CSATSVDFSTDTQYF.